The rows below give T cell receptor beta chains drawn from one sample of a study of beta chain features in type 1 diabetes. The data were produced by immunoSEQ multiplex PCR, yet TCRdb's version contains in-frame clones alone and is incomplete. Found here are about 710,000 clones, about an eighth of them singletons; the top ten hold around 0.04%. The sequenced sample consisted of naive CD4+ T cells from blood. The receptors derive from a man aged 18-30 years with type 1 diabetes. Both conserved end residues are trimmed from each CDR3. Fields, in order: J gene, V gene, CDR3 protein.

j_gene: TRBJ1-2
v_gene: TRBV28
CDR3aa: ASSFQGRDGYT

j_gene: TRBJ2-1
v_gene: TRBV4-1
CDR3aa: ASSELPPYNEQF

j_gene: TRBJ1-2
v_gene: TRBV18
CDR3aa: ASSPNPPSLHYGYT

j_gene: TRBJ2-1
v_gene: TRBV5-4
CDR3aa: ASTQVGEQF

j_gene: TRBJ2-5
v_gene: TRBV4-3
CDR3aa: ASSQSSGAEETQY

j_gene: TRBJ2-1
v_gene: TRBV4-2
CDR3aa: ASSQEGGRNEQF

j_gene: TRBJ2-7
v_gene: TRBV27
CDR3aa: ASGTGTGYEQY

j_gene: TRBJ2-7
v_gene: TRBV30
CDR3aa: AWSGAREQY

j_gene: TRBJ1-2
v_gene: TRBV5-4
CDR3aa: ASSLAPGNYGYT

j_gene: TRBJ1-1
v_gene: TRBV10-3
CDR3aa: AISEIARVEAF

j_gene: TRBJ1-5
v_gene: TRBV5-6
CDR3aa: ASSSDGANQPQH

j_gene: TRBJ1-5
v_gene: TRBV30
CDR3aa: AWGRQAGQPQH

j_gene: TRBJ2-5
v_gene: TRBV4-1
CDR3aa: ASSQGARETQY

j_gene: TRBJ2-1
v_gene: TRBV4-1
CDR3aa: ASSSHRDRAYNEQF

j_gene: TRBJ1-2
v_gene: TRBV2
CDR3aa: ASSATVYGYT

j_gene: TRBJ2-5
v_gene: TRBV5-1
CDR3aa: ASSRDGHQETQY